A single TCR beta chain is shown here with its context. This entry is derived from a study of blood T cell repertoires in COVID-19. As for the study in general: Samples of COVID-19 (acute and convalescent) were obtained from the United States, Italy and Spain. PBMCs, B-cell-depleted T cells, or T cells were the source of the cDNA or gDNA that made up the material.

V lost 5 bases to trimming and J lost 1 base; unmatched junction nucleotides: 7. Germline CDR1 SGHRS, CDR2 YFSETQ. The CDR3 totals 16 residues. In the source study's methods: Estimates of nucleated cell counts were drawn from the amplification of reference gene primers. Generated by immunoSEQ multiplex PCR, the TCRdb table keeps only in-frame clones and is missing some. V and J calls and clone size follow that table, whereas D and trimming were derived from the DNA. The repertoire holds about 530,000 clones, roughly 89% seen once, with less than 9.5% in the top ten. Material for sequencing was peripheral blood. The TCR was taken from a woman between 45 and 65 years old with COVID-19, enrolled during active disease. This chain links TRBV5-1 with TRBJ2-3; 10 bases map to TRBD2. DNA for the CDR3: TGCGCCAGCAGAAGGGGAACTAGCGGGGGCACAGATACGCAGTATTTT. It codes for CASRRGTSGGTDTQYF.